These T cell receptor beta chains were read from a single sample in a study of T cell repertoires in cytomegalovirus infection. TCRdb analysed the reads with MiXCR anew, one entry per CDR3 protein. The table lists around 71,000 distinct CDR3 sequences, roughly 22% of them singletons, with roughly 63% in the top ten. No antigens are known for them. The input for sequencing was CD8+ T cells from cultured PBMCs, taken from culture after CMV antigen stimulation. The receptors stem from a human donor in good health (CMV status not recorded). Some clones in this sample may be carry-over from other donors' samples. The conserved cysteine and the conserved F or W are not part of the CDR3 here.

ASSIRGGLFYEQY	TRBV7-8	TRBJ2-7
ASSLDLGENTEAF	TRBV7-2	TRBJ1-1
ASSIPGPKNTEAF	TRBV11-2	TRBJ1-1
ASSPGTGEETQY	TRBV12-3/TRBV12-4	TRBJ2-5
ASSLARPYQETQY	TRBV7-2	TRBJ2-5
ASSPGTGGNTIY	TRBV12-3/TRBV12-4	TRBJ1-3
ASSSRAGGPETQY	TRBV6-2/TRBV6-3	TRBJ2-5
ASSSWYRVPEAF	TRBV7-9	TRBJ1-1
ASSQGQGARTEAF	TRBV7-9	TRBJ1-1
ASSVPRDRDFLDTDTQY	TRBV7-9	TRBJ2-3
ASSYSMGPRNTEAF	TRBV6-5	TRBJ1-1
ASRAPGQTVNTEAF	TRBV5-6	TRBJ1-1
ASSPQTGTGGNGYT	TRBV7-2	TRBJ1-2
ASSSGRGGQPQH	TRBV6-2/TRBV6-3	TRBJ1-5
ASSELDNEKLF	TRBV6-1	TRBJ1-4
ASSVQGPPNTEAF	TRBV9	TRBJ1-1
ASSPSRSPEQF	TRBV12-3/TRBV12-4	TRBJ2-1
ASSFGTSGSTDTQY	TRBV27	TRBJ2-3
ASSFDRGLNYGYT	TRBV6-4	TRBJ1-2
ASSQGAGPGETQY	TRBV7-6	TRBJ2-5
SADDRAVAGYGYT	TRBV20-1	TRBJ1-2
ASSRTGETQY	TRBV4-1	TRBJ2-5
AIAVPEAF	TRBV12-3/TRBV12-4	TRBJ1-1
ASSSARGQGADTQY	TRBV12-3/TRBV12-4	TRBJ2-3
ASSQEEQAGYGYT	TRBV4-2	TRBJ1-2
ASSGGQAPYEQY	TRBV7-2	TRBJ2-7
ASSLVTSGGNEQF	TRBV7-2	TRBJ2-1
ASTFLTGDYGYT	TRBV7-2	TRBJ1-2
ASSSWTGTGQYSNQPQH	TRBV12-3/TRBV12-4	TRBJ1-5
ASSVTTSGAIEQY	TRBV19	TRBJ2-7
ASHGRGMKYTEAF	TRBV7-8	TRBJ1-1
ASSLTLNTQY	TRBV7-2	TRBJ2-3
ASSLGTGAYNEQF	TRBV11-2	TRBJ2-1
ASSWGTGADEQY	TRBV11-2	TRBJ2-7
ARSPGSGQGASGYT	TRBV5-3	TRBJ1-2
ASSGRGGGDSYEQY	TRBV7-2	TRBJ2-7
ASGRDRDVVTEAF	TRBV6-1	TRBJ1-1
ASRPLQGAISGNTIY	TRBV28	TRBJ1-3
ASSQDRTGKGGGYT	TRBV4-1	TRBJ1-2
ASSYRVREQF	TRBV3-1	TRBJ2-1
ASSLVAGHGLSYNEQF	TRBV7-2	TRBJ2-1
ASSGAGTGAF	TRBV9	TRBJ1-1
ASSLESQGAGETQY	TRBV7-7	TRBJ2-5
ASTKGPYGYT	TRBV9	TRBJ1-2
ASSEASGGSTDTQY	TRBV6-1	TRBJ2-3
ASSQAHQASYEQY	TRBV4-3	TRBJ2-7
ASSKPGQGASDTQY	TRBV9	TRBJ2-3
ASSEIKGVDTQY	TRBV6-1	TRBJ2-3
ASSYSTGHEQY	TRBV6-8	TRBJ2-7